Described below is a single TCR beta chain sequence and its context. This entry is derived from a study of T cells after yellow fever vaccination. TCRdb used MiXCR to reprocess the 5' RACE reads, holding one entry per CDR3 protein. The data contain 300,000 or so distinct CDR3 sequences, approximately 10% of them singletons. Deletions cut 5 bases from V and 2 bases from J, with 7 bases between. This CDR3 contains 14 residues. CDR1 and CDR2 from the germline V gene are SGHTA and FQGTGA. Source: CD4+ T cells sorted from PBMCs, taken 5 days after the yellow fever booster vaccination. This sequence was found in a man aged 18 to 30 who received the YFV17D yellow fever vaccine. The chain has TRBV7-3 and TRBJ2-6, with D possibly TRBD2 on 5 matching bases. This CDR3 reads CASSPTTGANVLTF. CDR3 nucleotide sequence: TGTGCCAGCAGCCCGACTACTGGGGCCAACGTCCTGACTTTC.